This T cell receptor (beta chain) was sequenced during a study of cytomegalovirus exposure and HLA in healthy donors. Study-wide points: Fewer N-insertions than the 666-donor mean were reportedly shown by an Asian-associated ancestry cluster in a later analysis. About 180 TCR beta chains were listed as cytomegalovirus-associated. For most subjects, TCR beta sequences were reported to predict HLA-A and HLA-B alleles with accuracy. TCR beta chains associated with HLA were, in a later analysis, more clonally expanded than equally common others.

CDR1 and CDR2 (germline): SGHTA, FQGNSA. The V and J ends lost 2 bases and 7 bases respectively, with 11 bases between them. This CDR3 is built from 14 residues. On this clone itself: No antigen is known for it.

PCR was performed using 60 Vbeta and 13 Jbeta primers. Using immunoSEQ multiplex PCR, the repertoire was profiled, and TCRdb retains in-frame clones only, with some absent. Of some 200,000 clones in the sample, 70% to 85% were seen once. What was sequenced was PBMCs. The origin of this receptor is a boy younger than 10 in good health and CMV-seronegative. The chain uses TRBV7-2 and TRBJ2-2; D is undetermined. The CDR3 is CASSLTGPYGELFF. In DNA form, the CDR3 reads TGTGCCAGCAGCTTAACCGGTCCGTACGGGGAGCTGTTTTTT.